The 20 T cell receptor beta chains in this list originate from one sample, sequenced in a study of yellow fever vaccine responses in identical twins. TCRdb independently ran MiXCR on the RT-PCR reads; one entry per CDR3 protein. The sample carries approximately 10,000 distinct CDR3 sequences, 77% recorded once. The sample here was T cells from blood (PBMCs), unsorted or a sorted subset (not recorded which), taken before or after yellow fever vaccination (not recorded which). The receptors derive from a woman between 18 and 30 years old who received the yellow fever vaccine.

The sample holds one count of this clonotype. This sequence joins TRBV29-1 and TRBJ2-7, with 8 bases lining up with TRBD2. The length of the CDR3 is 14 residues. Germline CDR1 is SQVTM and CDR2 is ANQGSEA. Germline trimming cut 4 bases from V and 0 bases from J; bases unmatched to any gene: 5. CDR3 in DNA: TGCAGCGTTGGACTAGCGAGAACCTCCTACGAGCAGTACTTC. Translating gives CSVGLARTSYEQYF.

The chain carries TRBV9 and TRBJ1-1; D is ambiguous. Germline V gene sequence: CDR1 SGDLS, CDR2 YYNGEE. The CDR3 has 13 residues. Trimming left V 3 bases short and J 4 bases short, with 10 bases between. The CDR3 DNA sequence: TGTGCCAGCAGCGCGGGAGTGAGCACTGAAGCTTTCTTT. This translates into CASSAGVSTEAFF.

This clonotype was seen a few times. The genes are TRBV6-1 and TRBJ2-1; tentative D call: TRBD2 (5 bases). Trimming stripped 4 bases from V and 7 bases from J, with 14 bases between. The CDR3 has 14 residues. Germline CDR1 is MNHNS and CDR2 is SASEGT. Written as DNA, the CDR3 is TGTGCCAGCAGTGTCGACTACCATGCGAATGAGCAGTTCTTC. Translating it yields CASSVDYHANEQFF.

This clonotype was counted a single time. The CDR3 here is CASSPHPNEQFF. In DNA form, the CDR3 reads TGTGCCAGCAGTCCCCATCCCAATGAGCAGTTCTTC. The chain is built from TRBV27 and TRBJ2-1; D is unresolved. The CDR3 has 12 amino acids. Germline V CDR1 and CDR2: MNHEY, SMNVEV (reference sequence). Trimming took off 5 bases at V and 6 bases at J, with 8 bases between the two ends.

The V and J genes are TRBV23-1 and TRBJ1-1, with D unresolved. TRBV23-1 is recorded as an ORF, its role being uncertain. The V end was cut by 5 bases, the J end by 1 base, with 14 bases between. The CDR3 is made up of 15 amino acids. CDR3 bases: TGCGCCAGCAGTTTGACAAATAATCCGAACACTGAAGCTTTCTTT. Protein product: CASSLTNNPNTEAFF.

J is TRBJ2-2 and V is TRBV9, with a tentative D call TRBD1 (6 bases). V shed 0 bases and J shed 6 bases, with 15 bases lying between them. This CDR3 region has 16 residues. Germline assignment: CDR1 SGDLS and CDR2 YYNGEE. CDR3 sequence reads: CASSVDRDTFSGELFF. CDR3 sequence (DNA): TGTGCCAGCAGCGTAGACAGGGATACCTTCTCCGGGGAGCTGTTTTTT. Filled out from reference TRBV9 and TRBJ2-2, the complete variable domain reads DSGVTQTPKHLITATGQRVTLRCSPRSGDLSVYWYQQSLDQGLQFLIQYYNGEERAKGNILERFSAQQFPDLHSELNLSSLELGDSALYFCASSVDRDTFSGELFFGEGSRLTVL.

The V and J genes are TRBV27 and TRBJ2-1; 9 bases align to TRBD2. V was clipped by 8 bases and J by 6 bases; unmatched bases: 8. Germline CDR1 is MNHEY and CDR2 is SMNVEV (reference sequence). The CDR3 extends over 14 amino acids. The CDR3 reads CASGRLAAFNEQFF. For the CDR3, the DNA is TGTGCCAGCGGTAGACTAGCGGCTTTCAATGAGCAGTTCTTC.

This clonotype was seen a few times. V usage is TRBV15 and J usage is TRBJ2-1; the D is unclear. V lost 0 bases and J lost 7, with 19 bases in between. Germline loops: CDR1 LNHNV, CDR2 YYDKDF (reference sequence). The CDR3 runs 17 residues. The CDR3: CATSRDLWLGLRNEQFF. As DNA, the CDR3 is TGTGCCACCAGCAGAGATCTTTGGTTGGGGTTGAGGAATGAGCAGTTCTTC.

The chain combines TRBV18 with TRBJ2-1; D call uncertain. Deletions cut 1 base from V and 5 bases from J, with 12 bases between. CDR3 length: 15 amino acids. Germline CDR1 KGHSH, CDR2 LQKENI. The CDR3 DNA reads TGTGCCAGCTCACCACTGGCCAAGAATAACAATGAGCAGTTCTTC. Translated: CASSPLAKNNNEQFF.

This clonotype was seen once. This chain uses TRBV29-1 with TRBJ2-1; D remains ambiguous. This CDR3 contains 12 residues. The V and J ends lost 1 base and 5 bases respectively, with 6 bases between them. Germline V gene data show CDR1 as SQVTM and CDR2 as ANQGSEA. CDR3 sequence: CSVEGLHNEQFF. For the CDR3, the DNA is TGCAGCGTTGAAGGTCTTCACAATGAGCAGTTCTTC.

V usage is TRBV11-3 and J usage is TRBJ1-1; tentative D call: TRBD1 (5 bases). Trimming stripped 1 base from V and 0 bases from J, with 18 bases between. CDR1 is SGHNT and CDR2 is YENEEA in the germline V gene. CDR3 length: 18 amino acids. CDR3 in amino acids: CASSLAGGMRVLNTEAFF. CDR3 coding DNA: TGTGCCAGCAGCTTAGCTGGGGGAATGAGAGTGTTGAACACTGAAGCTTTCTTT.

The rearrangement uses TRBV18 and TRBJ2-7, with TRBD2 identical over 10 bases. The germline V gene has CDR1 KGHSH and CDR2 LQKENI. The trim removed 3 bases at V and 3 bases at J, leaving 8 bases unmatched. The CDR3 is 16 amino acids. As DNA, the CDR3 is TGTGCCAGCTCACCTAGCGGGAGGTCCCTCCTCTACGAGCAGTACTTC. Its translation: CASSPSGRSLLYEQYF.

The genes are TRBV10-1 and TRBJ1-2, with D uncertain. CDR3 length: 13 amino acids. Trimming removed 3 bases at V and 1 base at J, with 6 bases between. Germline loops: CDR1 WNHNN, CDR2 SYGVQD (reference sequence). The CDR3 is CASSDGSNYGYTF. In nucleotides, the CDR3 is TGCGCCAGCAGTGATGGGAGTAACTATGGCTACACCTTC.

J is TRBJ2-7 and V is TRBV9, with D uncertain. The CDR3 spans 14 residues. The V end was cut by 0 bases, the J end by 0 bases, with 7 bases between. CDR1 SGDLS and CDR2 YYNGEE come from the germline V gene. CDR3 protein: CASSVAVSSYEQYF. CDR3 coding DNA: TGTGCCAGCAGCGTAGCGGTGAGCTCCTACGAGCAGTACTTC.

The chain combines TRBV20-1 with TRBJ2-7; 9 bases are a match to TRBD2. This CDR3 contains 15 residues. The junction had 7 bases not matched to a gene; V was cut back by 0 bases and J by 4 bases. Germline lookup yields CDR1 DFQATT and CDR2 SNEGSKA (reference sequence). The CDR3, as DNA: TGCAGTGCTAGAGATTCGGCTAGCGGGATATACGAGCAGTACTTC. Translation: CSARDSASGIYEQYF.

The chain links TRBV12-3 or TRBV12-4 to TRBJ2-5, with a weak D call TRBD2 (5 bases). This CDR3 is built from 13 residues. Trimming took 6 bases from V and 4 from J, leaving 12 bases between them. CDR3 amino acids: CASREGTLETQYF. CDR3 sequence (DNA): TGTGCCAGCAGAGAGGGAACGCTAGAGACCCAGTACTTC.

The gene calls are TRBV10-3 and TRBJ1-1; 7 bases are a match to TRBD1. This CDR3 region has 14 residues. Germline CDR1 is ENHRY and CDR2 is SYGVKD. V was clipped by 7 bases and J by 11 bases; unmatched bases: 16. CDR3 residues: CAITTGQAASVAFF. CDR3 nucleotides: TGTGCCATCACCACAGGACAGGCAGCATCTGTGGCTTTCTTT.

This clonotype was detected a few times. The chain uses TRBV9 and TRBJ2-1; 9 bases match TRBD2. V lost 5 bases to trimming and J lost 4 bases; unmatched junction nucleotides: 7. The germline CDR1 and CDR2 sequences are SGDLS and YYNGEE. This CDR3 has 15 amino acids. CDR3 amino acids: CASSVASGIYNEQFF. The CDR3 DNA reads as TGTGCCAGCAGTGTGGCTAGCGGGATATACAATGAGCAGTTCTTC.

The chain employs TRBV29-1 and TRBJ1-5, with a possible D match to TRBD1 (5 bases). Between the trimmed V and J ends, which lost 4 bases and 4 bases, there was a span of 8 bases. The V gene's germline CDR1 is SQVTM and CDR2 ANQGSEA. The length of the CDR3 is 12 residues. The CDR3 loop is CSVARENQPQHF. In DNA form, the CDR3 reads TGCAGCGTTGCCAGGGAGAATCAGCCCCAGCATTTT. Based on the CDR3 plus reference TRBV29-1 and TRBJ1-5, the full variable domain is SAVISQKPSRDICQRGTSLTIQCQVDSQVTMMFWYRQQPGQSLTLIATANQGSEATYESGFVIDKFPISRPNLTFSTLTVSNMSPEDSSIYLCSVARENQPQHFGDGTRLSIL.

The table lists this clonotype with a count of one. This chain joins TRBV6-1 and TRBJ1-4; no clear D gene. The germline CDR1 and CDR2 sequences are MNHNS and SASEGT. V was clipped by 2 bases and J by 16 bases, with 11 bases between them. The CDR3 length is 11 residues. CDR3 region: CASSERTLRFF. Written as DNA, the CDR3 is TGTGCCAGCAGTGAACGGACTCTAAGGTTTTTT.